These T cell receptor beta chains were read from a single sample in a study of shared clonotypes between healthy human individuals. Generated by immunoSEQ multiplex PCR, the TCRdb table keeps only in-frame clones and is missing some. The table lists about 680,000 clones, approximately 73% of them singletons. The sample comprised memory CD4+ T cells sorted from blood. The receptors were sampled from a woman in her 30s in good health. CDR3s include the opening cysteine and the closing phenylalanine or tryptophan. D genes are given only for firm matches. The size of a clone is reported for some rows only, either as once, few or many, or as a class for expanded clones.

v_call	clone_size	d_call	j_call	cdr3_nt	cdr3_aa
TRBV5-4	NA	NA	TRBJ2-1	TGTGCCAGCAGCCCAGCGGAAAATCCGACCTACAATGAGCAGTTCTTC	CASSPAENPTYNEQFF
TRBV2	NA	NA	TRBJ2-1	TGTGCCAGCAGCCCTAAGGGTCTGAGACACAATGAGCAGTTCTTC	CASSPKGLRHNEQFF
TRBV28	NA	TRBD2	TRBJ2-2	TGTGCCAGCAGTCTTTACGGGACTAGCGGGAGCGGGGAGCTGTTTTTT	CASSLYGTSGSGELFF
TRBV12-2	NA	NA	TRBJ2-7	TGTGCAAGTCGCTTAGGAGGACCACCCAGCTCCTACGAGCAGTACTTC	CASRLGGPPSSYEQYF
TRBV7-8	NA	NA	TRBJ1-2	TGTGCCAGCAGCTTAGCGGGAGGTAGCTATGGCTACACCTTC	CASSLAGGSYGYTF
TRBV18	NA	NA	TRBJ2-7	TGTGCCAGCTCACCAGGGCAGAGGGGCGACGAGCAGTACTTC	CASSPGQRGDEQYF
TRBV28	NA	NA	TRBJ1-4	TGTGCCAGCAGTTTGAAAAGAGAAAAACTGTTTTTT	CASSLKREKLFF
TRBV27	NA	TRBD2	TRBJ2-7	TGTGCCAGCAGGCCCGGACTAGGGGTAAAATCCTACGAGCAGTACTTC	CASRPGLGVKSYEQYF
TRBV14	NA	NA	TRBJ2-7	TGTGCCAGCAGCCTTGGGACGGGTCCCCAGTACTTC	CASSLGTGPQYF
TRBV5-1	NA	NA	TRBJ2-5	TGCGCCAGCAGCTTGACAGGGACCCAAGAGACCCAGTACTTC	CASSLTGTQETQYF
TRBV7-2	NA	TRBD2	TRBJ2-7	TGTGCCAGCAGCTTAGGGCCTAGCGGGAGCTACGAGCAGTACTTC	CASSLGPSGSYEQYF
TRBV5-1	NA	NA	TRBJ2-3	TGCGCCAGCAGCTTGGGCCCGACCCATGGCACAGATACGCAGTATTTT	CASSLGPTHGTDTQYF
TRBV21-1	once	NA	TRBJ2-7	TGTGCCAGCAGCAAAGTGGGATCAGGGGGAAGGACCCTCGAGCAGTACTTC	CASSKVGSGGRTLEQYF
TRBV10-2	NA	TRBD2	TRBJ2-3	TGCGCCAGCAGGGAAAAGACTAGCGGGAGGGCTAGGGATACGCAGTATTTT	CASREKTSGRARDTQYF
TRBV30	NA	NA	TRBJ2-1	TGTGCCTGGAGTCCTTCCGGGACCCCTAGATACAATGAGCAGTTCTTC	CAWSPSGTPRYNEQFF
TRBV5-1	NA	TRBD2	TRBJ2-7	TGCGCCAGCCGGACGGCGCCGGGACTAGCAACCTACGAGCAGTACTTC	CASRTAPGLATYEQYF
TRBV29-1	NA	NA	TRBJ2-1	TGCAGCGCAAAACACCGGGACACCCTACACAATGAGCAGTTCTTC	CSAKHRDTLHNEQFF
TRBV6-5	NA	NA	TRBJ2-3	TGTGCCAGCAGCGCCCCGGGAGCCCGCACAGATACGCAGTATTTT	CASSAPGARTDTQYF
TRBV5-1	NA	TRBD1	TRBJ2-1	TGCGCCAGCAGGTCGGACAGGGTCTCCTACAATGAGCAGTTCTTC	CASRSDRVSYNEQFF
TRBV13	NA	TRBD1	TRBJ1-1	TGTGCCAGCAGCAGCTGGACAGGTTTCACTGAAGCTTTCTTT	CASSSWTGFTEAFF
TRBV7-2	NA	NA	TRBJ2-7	TGTGCCAGCAGCTTGGGACCCCCCTACGAGCAGTACTTC	CASSLGPPYEQYF
TRBV27	NA	NA	TRBJ2-5	TGTGCCACCAGGGGTACAGGGTATCAAGAGACCCAGTACTTC	CATRGTGYQETQYF
TRBV2	many	NA	TRBJ1-2	TGTGCCAGCAGTGATCAGCTAGTTAACTATGGCTACACCTTC	CASSDQLVNYGYTF
TRBV5-1	NA	TRBD2	TRBJ2-3	TGCGCCAGCAGCTTGGGGGACTATGACACAGATACGCAGTATTTT	CASSLGDYDTDTQYF
TRBV19	few	NA	TRBJ1-5	TGTGCCAGTAGTATTTGGGTGAGGCAGCCCCAGCATTTT	CASSIWVRQPQHF
TRBV6-6	NA	NA	TRBJ1-4	TGTGCCAGCAGTAGGGGCGCCGGTAATGAAAAACTGTTTTTT	CASSRGAGNEKLFF
TRBV28	NA	NA	TRBJ1-1	TGTGCCGGGAGGGGCCGGAACACTGAAGCTTTCTTT	CAGRGRNTEAFF
TRBV19	once	TRBD1	TRBJ2-2	TGTGCCAGTAGCCCCCAAACGACAGGGGAATGGGAGCTGTTTTTT	CASSPQTTGEWELFF
TRBV6-5	NA	NA	TRBJ1-1	TGTGCCAGCAGCAGGACACTAAACACTGAAGCTTTCTTT	CASSRTLNTEAFF
TRBV7-2	few	NA	TRBJ2-1	TGTGCCAGCAGCTTAATCGGCAATGAGCAGTTCTTC	CASSLIGNEQFF
TRBV7-9	NA	TRBD2	TRBJ2-1	TGTGCCAGCAGCGCGGCGGGAGCAGGCTACAATGAGCAGTTCTTC	CASSAAGAGYNEQFF
TRBV7-2	NA	TRBD1	TRBJ1-1	TGTGCCAGCAGCCGGGACAGGGAACGAGCTTTCTTT	CASSRDRERAFF
TRBV6-5	NA	TRBD2	TRBJ2-3	TGTGCCAGCAGTTATAGCGGGAGGGCCTCCACAGATACGCAGTATTTT	CASSYSGRASTDTQYF
TRBV15	medium-sized	TRBD2	TRBJ2-7	TGTGCCACCAGCATCCGGCTAGCGGGAGCCGACTACGAGCAGTACTTC	CATSIRLAGADYEQYF
TRBV7-9	NA	NA	TRBJ1-5	TGTGCCAGCAGCTTAGGGGGCGTAGAGGCCCGAATCAGCCCCCAGCATTTT	CASSLGGVEARISPQHF
TRBV19	NA	NA	TRBJ2-1	TGTGCCACCAACCGAGGGGCTAGTTCTGGGACTGAGCAGTTCTTC	CATNRGASSGTEQFF
TRBV7-7	NA	NA	TRBJ2-1	TGTGCCAGCAGCCCCGGCCTCAACAATGAGCAGTTCTTC	CASSPGLNNEQFF
TRBV29-1	NA	NA	TRBJ2-5	TGCAGCGTTGTTGGGGGAGCGGTATTAGAGACCCAGTACTTC	CSVVGGAVLETQYF
TRBV6-6	NA	TRBD1	TRBJ1-3	TGTGCCAGCAGAAACGGACAGGGGGGAAACACCATATATTTT	CASRNGQGGNTIYF
TRBV11-2	NA	NA	TRBJ2-7	TGTGCCAGCAGCCCTTTGACAAGCAAGGCTGCGTACGAGCAGTACTTC	CASSPLTSKAAYEQYF
TRBV19	few	TRBD1	TRBJ2-1	TGTGCCAGTAGTATAGGAGGCAGGGGGCATGAGCAGTTCTTC	CASSIGGRGHEQFF
TRBV2	NA	TRBD2	TRBJ2-1	TGTGCCAGCAGTGGGACTAGCGGGAGAAACAATGAGCAGTTCTTC	CASSGTSGRNNEQFF
TRBV5-4	NA	TRBD1	TRBJ2-3	TGTGCCAGCAGCTCCGACAGGGTCCTCACAGATACGCAGTATTTT	CASSSDRVLTDTQYF